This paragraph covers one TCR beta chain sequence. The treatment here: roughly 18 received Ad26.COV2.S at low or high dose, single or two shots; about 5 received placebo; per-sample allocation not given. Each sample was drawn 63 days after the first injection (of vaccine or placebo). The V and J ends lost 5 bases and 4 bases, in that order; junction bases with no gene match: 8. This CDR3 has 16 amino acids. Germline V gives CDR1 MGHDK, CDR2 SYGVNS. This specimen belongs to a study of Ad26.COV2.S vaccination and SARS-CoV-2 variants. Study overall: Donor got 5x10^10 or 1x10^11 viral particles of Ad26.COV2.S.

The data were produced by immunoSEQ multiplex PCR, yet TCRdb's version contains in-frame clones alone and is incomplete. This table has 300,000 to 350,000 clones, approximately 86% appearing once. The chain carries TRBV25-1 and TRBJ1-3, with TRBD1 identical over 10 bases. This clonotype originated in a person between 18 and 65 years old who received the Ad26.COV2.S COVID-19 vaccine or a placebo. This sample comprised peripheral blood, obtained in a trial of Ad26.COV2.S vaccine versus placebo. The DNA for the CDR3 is TGTGCCAGCAGTAAAAGACAGGGGGCTCTAGGAAACACCATATATTTT. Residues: CASSKRQGALGNTIYF.